This note documents a single T cell receptor (beta chain) sequence. After removal of 10 bases from V and 4 bases from J, the junction contained 10 bases not matched to a gene. Germline V lookup: CDR1 KGHDR, CDR2 SFDVKD. CDR3 length equals 14 residues. Original processing notes: Estimation of nucleated cell counts relied on the amplification of reference gene primers. This table comes from immunoSEQ multiplex PCR, and its TCRdb copy is limited to in-frame clones, with some not included. V and J calls and clone size follow that table, whereas D and trimming were derived from the DNA. The sample yields over 250,000 clones, 83% seen once. The data stem from a study of blood T cell repertoires in COVID-19. Across the study: Both acute and convalescent COVID-19 samples were obtained from the United States, Italy and Spain. PBMCs, B-cell-depleted T cells, or T cells provided the cDNA or gDNA that made up the material.

This clonotype originated in a woman between 45 and 65 years old who had recovered from COVID-19. What was sequenced was peripheral blood. This chain joins TRBV24-1 and TRBJ2-7, with 9 nucleotides matching TRBD1. For the CDR3, the DNA is TGTGCCACTAGAATCCGGGACAGGGTATACGAGCAGTACTTC. This sequence encodes CATRIRDRVYEQYF.